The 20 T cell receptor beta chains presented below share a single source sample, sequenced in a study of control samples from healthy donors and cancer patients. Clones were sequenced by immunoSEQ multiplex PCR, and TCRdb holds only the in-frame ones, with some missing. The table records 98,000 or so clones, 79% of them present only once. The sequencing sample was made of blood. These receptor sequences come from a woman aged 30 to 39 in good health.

The CDR3 DNA reads TGTGCCAGCAGCTTAGTCTTAGCGGGGTTCTACGAGCAGTACTTC. Protein product: CASSLVLAGFYEQYF. This chain joins TRBV11-2 and TRBJ2-7; TRBD2 agrees at 8 bases. Germline trimming cut 1 base from V and 3 bases from J; bases unmatched to any gene: 5. CDR1 and CDR2 (germline): SGHAT, FQNNGV. The CDR3 is made up of 15 amino acids.

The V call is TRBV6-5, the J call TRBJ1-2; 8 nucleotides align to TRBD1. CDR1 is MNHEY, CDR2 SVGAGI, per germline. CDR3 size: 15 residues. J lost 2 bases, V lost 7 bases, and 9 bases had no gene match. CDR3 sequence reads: CASKESQGANYGYTF. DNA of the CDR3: TGTGCCAGCAAAGAATCTCAGGGGGCGAACTATGGCTACACCTTC.

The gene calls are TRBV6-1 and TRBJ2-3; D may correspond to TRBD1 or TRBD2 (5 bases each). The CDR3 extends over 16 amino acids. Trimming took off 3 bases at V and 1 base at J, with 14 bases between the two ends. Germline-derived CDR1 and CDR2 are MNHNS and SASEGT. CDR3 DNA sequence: TGTGCCAGCAGTGAGGGGTGGGGGACCCGCACAGATACGCAGTATTTT. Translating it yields CASSEGWGTRTDTQYF.

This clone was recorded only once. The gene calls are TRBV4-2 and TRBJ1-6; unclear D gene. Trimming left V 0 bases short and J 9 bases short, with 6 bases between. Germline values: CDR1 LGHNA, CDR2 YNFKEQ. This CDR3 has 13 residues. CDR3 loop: CASSQEYGSPLHF. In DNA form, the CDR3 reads TGTGCCAGCAGCCAAGAGTACGGTTCACCCCTCCACTTT.

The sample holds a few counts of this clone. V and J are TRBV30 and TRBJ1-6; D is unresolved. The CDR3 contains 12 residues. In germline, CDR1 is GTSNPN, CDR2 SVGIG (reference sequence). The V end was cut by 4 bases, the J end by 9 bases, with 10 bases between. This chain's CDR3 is CAWMVSGSPLHF. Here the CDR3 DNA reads TGTGCCTGGATGGTCAGTGGTTCACCCCTCCACTTT.

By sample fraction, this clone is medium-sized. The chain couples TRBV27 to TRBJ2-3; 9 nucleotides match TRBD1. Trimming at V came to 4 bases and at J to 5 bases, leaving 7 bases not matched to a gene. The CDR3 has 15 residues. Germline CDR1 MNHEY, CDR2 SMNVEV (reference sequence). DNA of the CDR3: TGTGCCAGCAGTTCTGGGGGACAGGGTATAGATACGCAGTATTTT. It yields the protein CASSSGGQGIDTQYF.

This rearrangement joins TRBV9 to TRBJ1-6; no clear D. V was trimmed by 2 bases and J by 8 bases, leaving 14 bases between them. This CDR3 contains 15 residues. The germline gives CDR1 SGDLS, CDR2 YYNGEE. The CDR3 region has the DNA TGTGCCAGCAGCGTCGAAGGGAGTGGGTATTCACCCCTCCACTTT. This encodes CASSVEGSGYSPLHF.

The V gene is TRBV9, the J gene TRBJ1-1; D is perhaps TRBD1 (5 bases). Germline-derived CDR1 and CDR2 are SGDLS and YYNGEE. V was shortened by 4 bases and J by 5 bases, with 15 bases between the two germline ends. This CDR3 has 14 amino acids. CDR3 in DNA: TGTGCCAGCAGCTTCTCCGGGGGTGAGACTGAAGCTTTCTTT. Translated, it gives CASSFSGGETEAFF.

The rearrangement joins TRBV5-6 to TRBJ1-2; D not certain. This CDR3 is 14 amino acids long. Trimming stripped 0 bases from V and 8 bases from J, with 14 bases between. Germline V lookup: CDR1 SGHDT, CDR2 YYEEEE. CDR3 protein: CASSLDPQTGGYTF. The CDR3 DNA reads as TGTGCCAGCAGCTTGGATCCGCAAACCGGGGGCTACACCTTC.

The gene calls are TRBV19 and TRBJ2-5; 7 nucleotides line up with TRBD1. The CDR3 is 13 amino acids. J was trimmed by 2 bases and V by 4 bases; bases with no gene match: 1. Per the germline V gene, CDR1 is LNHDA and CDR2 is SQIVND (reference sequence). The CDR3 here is CASSTGGQETQYF. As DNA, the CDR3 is TGTGCCAGTAGTACAGGGGGTCAAGAGACCCAGTACTTC.

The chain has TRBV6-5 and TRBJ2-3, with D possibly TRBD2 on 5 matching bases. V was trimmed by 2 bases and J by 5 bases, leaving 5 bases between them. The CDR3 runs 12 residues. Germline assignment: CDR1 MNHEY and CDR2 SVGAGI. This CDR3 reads CASSYEGDTQYF. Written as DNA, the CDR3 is TGTGCCAGCAGTTACGAGGGAGATACGCAGTATTTT.

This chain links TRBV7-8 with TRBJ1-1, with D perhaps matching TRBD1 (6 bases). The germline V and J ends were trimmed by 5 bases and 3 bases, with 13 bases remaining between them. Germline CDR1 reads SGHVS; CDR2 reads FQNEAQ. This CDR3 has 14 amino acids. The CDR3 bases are TGTGCCAGCAGCCTTAGGGGGGTAGACACTGAAGCTTTCTTT. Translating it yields CASSLRGVDTEAFF. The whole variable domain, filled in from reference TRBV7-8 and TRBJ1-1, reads GAGVSQSPRYKVAKRGQDVALRCDPISGHVSLFWYQQALGQGPEFLTYFQNEAQLDKSGLPSDRFFAERPEGSVSTLKIQRTQQEDSAVYLCASSLRGVDTEAFFGQGTRLTVV.

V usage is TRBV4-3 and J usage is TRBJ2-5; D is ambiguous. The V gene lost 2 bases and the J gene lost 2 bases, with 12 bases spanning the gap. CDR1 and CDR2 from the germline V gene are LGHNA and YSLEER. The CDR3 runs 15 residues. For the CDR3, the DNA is TGCGCCAGCAGCCAAAATCTACTGGTACAAGAGACCCAGTACTTC. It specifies CASSQNLLVQETQYF.

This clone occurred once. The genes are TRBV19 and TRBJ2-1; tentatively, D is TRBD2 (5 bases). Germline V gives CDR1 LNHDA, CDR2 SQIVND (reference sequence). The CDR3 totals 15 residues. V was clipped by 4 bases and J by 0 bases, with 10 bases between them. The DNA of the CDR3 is TGTGCCAGTAGTAACCTAGCAGTCTCCTACAATGAGCAGTTCTTC. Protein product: CASSNLAVSYNEQFF.

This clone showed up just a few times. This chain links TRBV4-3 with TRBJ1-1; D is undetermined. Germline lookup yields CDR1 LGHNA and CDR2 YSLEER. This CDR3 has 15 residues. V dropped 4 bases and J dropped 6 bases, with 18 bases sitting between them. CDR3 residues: CASSLGGGGAAEAFF. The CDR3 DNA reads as TGCGCCAGCAGCCTGGGCGGAGGAGGCGCCGCTGAAGCTTTCTTT.

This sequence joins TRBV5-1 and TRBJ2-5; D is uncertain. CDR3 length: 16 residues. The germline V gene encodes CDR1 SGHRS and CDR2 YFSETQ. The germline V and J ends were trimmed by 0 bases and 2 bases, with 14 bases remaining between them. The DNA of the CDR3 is TGCGCCAGCAGCTTGGGGGGTGGCGGAAAACAAGAGACCCAGTACTTC. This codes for CASSLGGGGKQETQYF.

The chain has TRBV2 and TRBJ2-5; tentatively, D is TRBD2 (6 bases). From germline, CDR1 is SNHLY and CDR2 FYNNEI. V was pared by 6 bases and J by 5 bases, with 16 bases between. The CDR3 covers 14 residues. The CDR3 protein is CASSDGAGWETQYF. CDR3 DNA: TGTGCCAGCAGCGACGGTGCGGGGTGGGAGACCCAGTACTTC.

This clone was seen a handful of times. For the CDR3, the DNA is TGTGCCAGTAGTTCAGGGGGTCGGCCCCAGCATTTT. Protein: CASSSGGRPQHF. The genes are TRBV19 and TRBJ1-5; 7 bases agree with TRBD1. CDR1 and CDR2 from the germline V gene are LNHDA and SQIVND (reference sequence). The trim removed 5 bases at V and 9 bases at J, leaving 4 bases unmatched. The CDR3 runs to 12 residues. Combining the CDR3 with reference TRBV19 and TRBJ1-5 gives the whole variable domain DGGITQSPKYLFRKEGQNVTLSCEQNLNHDAMYWYRQDPGQGLRLIYYSQIVNDFQKGDIAEGYSVSREKKESFPLTVTSAQKNPTAFYLCASSSGGRPQHFGDGTRLSIL.

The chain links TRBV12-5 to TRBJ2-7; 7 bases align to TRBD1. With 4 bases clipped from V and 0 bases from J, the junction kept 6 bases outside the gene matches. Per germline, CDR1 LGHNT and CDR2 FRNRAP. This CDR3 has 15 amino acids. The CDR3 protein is CASGSSRDSSYEQYF. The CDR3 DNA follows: TGTGCTAGTGGTTCGTCCCGGGACAGCTCCTACGAGCAGTACTTC. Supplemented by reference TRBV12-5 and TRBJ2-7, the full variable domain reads DARVTQTPRHKVTEMGQEVTMRCQPILGHNTVFWYRQTMMQGLELLAYFRNRAPLDDSGMPKDRFSAEMPDATLATLKIQPSEPRDSAVYFCASGSSRDSSYEQYFGPGTRLTVT.

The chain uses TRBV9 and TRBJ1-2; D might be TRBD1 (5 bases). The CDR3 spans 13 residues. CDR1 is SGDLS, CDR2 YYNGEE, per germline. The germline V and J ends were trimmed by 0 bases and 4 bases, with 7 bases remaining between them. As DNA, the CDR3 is TGTGCCAGCAGCGTAGGACAGAGCTATGGCTACACCTTC. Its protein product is CASSVGQSYGYTF.